These T cell receptor beta chains were read from a single sample in a study of Ad26.COV2.S vaccination and SARS-CoV-2 variants. Repertoires were generated with immunoSEQ multiplex PCR, while TCRdb's copy carries only in-frame clones and drops some. Counted here are some 340,000 clones, approximately 86% occurring once; the ten biggest clones make up around 2%. Sequencing was performed on peripheral blood, taken in a trial of Ad26.COV2.S vaccine versus placebo. The receptors here all came from a person between 18 and 59 years old who received the Ad26.COV2.S COVID-19 vaccine or a placebo. CDR3s include the opening cysteine and the closing phenylalanine or tryptophan. A D gene is named only where the DNA matches it firmly. The size of a clone is reported for some rows only, either as once, few or many, or as a class for expanded clones.

12	-	TRBV7-2	TRBJ2-1	TRBD1	TGTGCCAGCAGCTTAGTGAGGGGGACAGAGTTCTTC	CASSLVRGTEFF
14	-	TRBV5-8	TRBJ2-5	-	TGTGCCAGCAGCTTGGGCCCCTTCCCGACAAGCAAGTACTTC	CASSLGPFPTSKYF
14	-	TRBV6-5	TRBJ1-2	TRBD1	TGTGCCAGCAGTAGAGCCGGGACAGGGAGTGGCTACACCTTC	CASSRAGTGSGYTF
14	-	TRBV7-8	TRBJ1-5	-	TGTGCCAGCAGCTTGGACAGCCTCAATCAGCCCCAGCATTTT	CASSLDSLNQPQHF
15	-	TRBV19	TRBJ1-6	-	TGTGCCAGTAGTATTGGAGGGGCGTATAATTCACCCCTCCACTTT	CASSIGGAYNSPLHF
14	few	TRBV18	TRBJ1-6	-	TGTGCCAGCTCACCACTATCAGGGCTCTCACCCCTCCACTTT	CASSPLSGLSPLHF
14	-	TRBV3-1/TRBV3-2	TRBJ1-1	-	TGTGCCAGCAGCCAAGTAGCAGGGAACACTGAAGCTTTCTTT	CASSQVAGNTEAFF
14	-	TRBV7-9	TRBJ1-1	-	TGTGCCAGCAGCTTACTACAGAGAAACACTGAAGCTTTCTTT	CASSLLQRNTEAFF
16	-	TRBV9	TRBJ2-5	-	TGTGCCAGCAGCGTAGCAGGGGAGGGGCCGACAGAGACCCAGTACTTC	CASSVAGEGPTETQYF
16	-	TRBV4-2	TRBJ1-5	TRBD1	TGTGCCAGCAGCCCGACTTGGGACAGGGGGCGTCAGCCCCAGCATTTT	CASSPTWDRGRQPQHF
14	-	TRBV7-9	TRBJ1-1	TRBD1	TGTGCCAGCAGCTTAGCCCTCGACAGGGTTGAAGCTTTCTTT	CASSLALDRVEAFF
22	-	TRBV15	TRBJ2-1	TRBD2	TGTGCCACCAGCAGCCGAAACCCCTTAACTAGCGGGGGGGCCTCTATCTACAATGAGCAGTTCTTC	CATSSRNPLTSGGASIYNEQFF
16	-	TRBV6-5	TRBJ1-1	-	TGTGCCAGCAGTTCCCTGACCGCCACCTCCCACACTGAAGCTTTCTTT	CASSSLTATSHTEAFF
16	-	TRBV11-2	TRBJ1-3	-	TGTGCCAGCAGCTTAGATGGGCCGTTCTCTGGAAACACCATATATTTT	CASSLDGPFSGNTIYF
13	-	TRBV3-1/TRBV3-2	TRBJ1-1	-	TGTGCCAGCAGCCACCCTGGCGTCTCTGAAGCTTTCTTT	CASSHPGVSEAFF
12	-	TRBV3-1/TRBV3-2	TRBJ1-1	TRBD1	TGTGCCAGCAGCCGAGGACAGGCTGAAGCTTTCTTT	CASSRGQAEAFF
16	-	TRBV5-1	TRBJ2-5	-	TGCGCCAGCGCAAATCCGACAGCCGATTGGGGCGAGACCCAGTACTTC	CASANPTADWGETQYF
16	-	TRBV3-1/TRBV3-2	TRBJ2-7	TRBD1	TGTGCCAGCAGCCAAGGGGGAGGGACAGGGGTATACGAGCAGTACTTC	CASSQGGGTGVYEQYF
9	-	TRBV27	TRBJ2-3	-	TGTGCCAGTTCAGATACGCAGTATTTT	CASSDTQYF
14	few	TRBV18	TRBJ1-2	-	TGTGCCAGCTCAGGCGGGCTCGAAGGATATGGCTACACCTTC	CASSGGLEGYGYTF
18	-	TRBV5-1	TRBJ2-3	-	TGCGCCAGCAGCTTGGGGATCCTCCGGAGGGGGCGGACAGATACGCAGTATTTT	CASSLGILRRGRTDTQYF
16	-	TRBV15	TRBJ2-1	TRBD2	TGTGCCACCAGCAGCCCCGGGACTAGCGGCGACAATGAGCAGTTCTTC	CATSSPGTSGDNEQFF
12	few	TRBV7-2	TRBJ2-4	TRBD2	TGTGCCAGCTCACCCGCGGCGGGGGGACAGTACTTC	CASSPAAGGQYF
16	once	TRBV9	TRBJ2-3	TRBD1	TGTGCCAGCAGCGTGGCCGGGACAGAAGAGGGGGATACGCAGTATTTT	CASSVAGTEEGDTQYF
15	few	TRBV6-2/TRBV6-3	TRBJ2-2	-	TGTGCCAGCAGTTTCGACAGGACGAACACCGGGGAGCTGTTTTTT	CASSFDRTNTGELFF
15	-	TRBV19	TRBJ1-3	-	TGTGCCAGTAGCGCCCTTGGGAGGGCTGGAAACACCATATATTTT	CASSALGRAGNTIYF
14	-	TRBV10-3	TRBJ1-1	-	TGTGCCATCAGTGGAGGAGGGGTTGGCACTGAAGCTTTCTTT	CAISGGGVGTEAFF
15	-	TRBV18	TRBJ1-1	-	TGTGCCAGCTCACCAATTAGGGTCATGAACACTGAAGCTTTCTTT	CASSPIRVMNTEAFF
14	-	TRBV2	TRBJ2-1	-	TGTGCCACCAGTGATGGGCTTGCGGGCTATGAGCAGTTCTTC	CATSDGLAGYEQFF
22	-	TRBV3-1/TRBV3-2	TRBJ1-1	TRBD1	TGTGCCAGCAGCCCCCGCGGAGGGGTCGGCAGGGGGAATTTCCGATGGAACACTGAAGCTTTCTTT	CASSPRGGVGRGNFRWNTEAFF
13	-	TRBV7-2	TRBJ1-1	-	TGTGCCAGCAGCTTACACCGGAACACTGAAGCTTTCTTT	CASSLHRNTEAFF
11	-	TRBV6-2/TRBV6-3	TRBJ2-2	-	TGTGCCAGCAGTCATACCGGGGAGCTGTTTTTT	CASSHTGELFF
17	-	TRBV5-4	TRBJ1-6	-	TGTGCCAGCAGCACCCGTAATATGGGCTCCTATAATTCACCCCTCCACTTT	CASSTRNMGSYNSPLHF
14	-	TRBV5-4	TRBJ2-1	-	TGTGCCAGCAGCCCCGCTATGGGGGCCAATGAGCAGTTCTTC	CASSPAMGANEQFF
13	-	TRBV6-1	TRBJ2-2	-	TGTGCCAGCAGTGAGGCAGGGCCCGGGGAGCTGTTTTTT	CASSEAGPGELFF
16	-	TRBV4-3	TRBJ1-1	TRBD1	TGCGCCAGCAGCCAAGATTTACACACCGACAGGGTGAAGGCTTTCTTT	CASSQDLHTDRVKAFF
14	-	TRBV2	TRBJ2-3	-	TGTGCCAGCAGCCAGGTCCAACGCACAGATACGCAGTATTTT	CASSQVQRTDTQYF
14	-	TRBV7-2	TRBJ2-1	-	TGTGCCAGCAGCTCCCGGGACCGCCTCAATGAGCAGTTCTTC	CASSSRDRLNEQFF
11	-	TRBV29-1	TRBJ1-2	-	TGCAGCGTTAGGACAGATTTTGGCTACACCTTC	CSVRTDFGYTF
13	-	TRBV5-1	TRBJ1-1	-	TGCGCCAGCAGCTTGGGGTCGAACACTGAAGCTTTCTTT	CASSLGSNTEAFF
14	-	TRBV18	TRBJ1-2	-	TGTGCCAGCTCACCTTCCCAGGGTAGCTATGGCTACACCTTC	CASSPSQGSYGYTF
14	-	TRBV2	TRBJ2-3	-	TGTGCCAGCAGGGTTCGGACTAGCACAGATACGCAGTATTTT	CASRVRTSTDTQYF
14	-	TRBV6-5	TRBJ1-1	-	TGTGCCAGCAGTTACTCTTGGCAGAACACTGAAGCTTTCTTT	CASSYSWQNTEAFF
14	-	TRBV10-1	TRBJ1-1	-	TGCGCCAGCAGTGAAAGGGCAGTCGACACTGAAGCTTTCTTT	CASSERAVDTEAFF
15	few	TRBV5-5	TRBJ2-2	-	TGTGCCAGCAGCTTGGAGGTCAGCCCCACCGGGGAGCTGTTTTTT	CASSLEVSPTGELFF
16	-	TRBV7-3	TRBJ2-1	TRBD2	TGTGCCAGCAGCTACCTCGGGGGGGAGGTCAACAATGAGCAGTTCTTC	CASSYLGGEVNNEQFF
15	medium-sized	TRBV6-2/TRBV6-3	TRBJ2-7	TRBD1	TGTGCCAGCAGTGACCCAGGACAGGGGGCGAACGAGCAGTACTTC	CASSDPGQGANEQYF
16	-	TRBV5-1	TRBJ2-2	-	TGCGCCAGCAGCTTCGGACGCGAGATCCGTGGGGGGGAGCTGTTTTTT	CASSFGREIRGGELFF
18	-	TRBV7-6	TRBJ2-1	-	TGTGCCAGCAGCTTAGCCGAGGGGGGTCTGGGGCCCTACAATGAGCAGTTCTTC	CASSLAEGGLGPYNEQFF
16	once	TRBV4-3	TRBJ2-3	TRBD2	TGCGCCAGCAGCCAAGGTCCTAGCGGATCCACAGATACGCAGTATTTT	CASSQGPSGSTDTQYF
17	-	TRBV27	TRBJ2-3	TRBD2	TGTGCCAGCAGTTTATTCGGCGGGGGGGCGCCCACAGATACGCAGTATTTT	CASSLFGGGAPTDTQYF
14	-	TRBV6-5	TRBJ1-1	-	TGTGCCAGCAGTTACAGGACCGTGCACCCTCAAGCTTTCTTT	CASSYRTVHPQAFF
14	-	TRBV25-1	TRBJ1-2	-	TGTGCCAGCAGGGGGGGACGGACTAACTATGGCTACACCTTC	CASRGGRTNYGYTF
14	-	TRBV29-1	TRBJ2-3	-	TGCAGCGTTTCCGGATCTCGAAGCACAGATACGCAGTATTTT	CSVSGSRSTDTQYF
16	-	TRBV7-6	TRBJ1-3	-	TGTGCCAGCAGCTTGTCGACAGCAACCTCTGGAAACACCATATATTTT	CASSLSTATSGNTIYF
14	-	TRBV4-2	TRBJ1-2	-	TGTGCCAGCAGCCCGTGGGGGCCTAACTATGGCTACACCTTC	CASSPWGPNYGYTF
13	-	TRBV18	TRBJ2-5	-	TGTGCCAGCTCCCCTGGAGGGGGAGAGACCCAGTACTTC	CASSPGGGETQYF
16	-	TRBV7-2	TRBJ2-2	-	TGTGCCAGCAGCTCCGTGGGGGGGCTGAACACCGGGGAGCTGTTTTTT	CASSSVGGLNTGELFF
15	-	TRBV4-2	TRBJ1-4	-	TGTGCCAGCAGCCCTGAGACGGACACGAATGAAAAACTGTTTTTT	CASSPETDTNEKLFF